This TCR beta chain appears in the sequencing data of a study of cytomegalovirus exposure and HLA in healthy donors. CDR3 length equals 11 residues. Germline V gene sequence: CDR1 SQVTM, CDR2 ANQGSEA. Between the trimmed V and J ends, which lost 4 bases and 4 bases, there was a span of 7 bases. This PCR relied on a set of 60 Vbeta primers and 13 Jbeta primers. The repertoire was sequenced with immunoSEQ multiplex PCR; TCRdb's copy has only in-frame clones and lacks some. The table shows about 150,000 clones, with 79% occurring only once. This clone has just one count. This clonotype was sampled from a man aged 50 to 60 in good health and CMV-seropositive. Material for sequencing was PBMCs. The J gene is TRBJ1-1, the V gene TRBV29-1; D gene uncertain. DNA for the CDR3: TGCAGCGTTGGTCACTCCACTGAAGCTTTCTTT. Residues: CSVGHSTEAFF.